These 8 T cell receptor beta chains came from one sample sequenced in a study of response to subunit inactivated influenza vaccine (dated by TCRdb to the late 2010s). The library relied on RT-PCR. The sequencer listed for this sample is Illumina HiSeq 2500. TCRdb handled the public reads itself, with Q25 trimming in fastp and clone calling in MiXCR, and kept productive beta chains. Each CDR3 protein gets just one entry, which takes the most common genes and DNA from the rows behind it. For this sample the table gives approximately 530,000 distinct CDR3 sequences, of which roughly 8.2% were detected only once. About an eighth of the sample belongs to the ten largest clones. Sample: PBMCs from blood, taken around 25 months after vaccination. These receptors were taken from a man aged 45 to 75 who received an inactivated influenza vaccine. Donor details come from another sample of the same person, matched by shared clones.

This clonotype appeared many times. The gene calls are TRBV7-2 and TRBJ2-7; 13 bases are shared with TRBD2. Unmatched junction bases numbered 7, after V lost 4 bases and J lost 4 bases. CDR3 length: 16 amino acids. The germline V gene has CDR1 SGHTA and CDR2 FQGNSA. CDR3 residues: CASSYPGLAGAYEQYF. CDR3 sequence (DNA): TGTGCCAGCAGCTACCCCGGACTAGCGGGAGCATACGAGCAGTACTTC.

In this sample, this clonotype turned up a few times. DNA for the CDR3: TGTGCCAGCAGCCAAGGGGGGCGGAACACTGAAGCTTTCTTT. This sequence encodes CASSQGGRNTEAFF. This chain links TRBV4-2 with TRBJ1-1, with a tentative D call TRBD1 (6 bases). Germline loops: CDR1 LGHNA, CDR2 YNFKEQ. The CDR3 spans 14 residues. The V end was cut by 1 base, the J end by 1 base, with 7 bases between.

This chain connects TRBV7-6 to TRBJ2-3, with a tentative D call TRBD2 (6 bases). The CDR3 has 14 residues. The V end lost 3 bases, the J end lost 8 bases, and 15 bases lay between the germline ends. Germline V gene sequence: CDR1 SGHVS, CDR2 FNYEAQ. CDR3 amino acids: CASSLGSEGGTQYF. CDR3 DNA sequence: TGTGCCAGCAGCTTGGGTAGCGAGGGAGGTACGCAGTATTTT.

This clonotype was counted between two and nine times. V and J are TRBV14 and TRBJ2-7; D might be TRBD1 (5 bases). This CDR3 spans 15 amino acids. Germline values: CDR1 SGHDN, CDR2 FVKESK. Trimming pared 0 bases from V and 0 bases from J, leaving 9 bases between. DNA of the CDR3: TGTGCCAGCAGCCAAGAATGGGGCGCCTCCTACGAGCAGTACTTC. This sequence encodes CASSQEWGASYEQYF.

This clonotype has at least ten counts. The CDR3 is CASSLYGTGSDSGNTIYF. CDR3 coding DNA: TGTGCCAGCAGTTTATATGGGACAGGTTCCGACTCTGGAAACACCATATATTTT. The chain uses TRBV27 and TRBJ1-3, with 8 bases lining up with TRBD1. The CDR3 has 18 amino acids. The trim removed 1 base at V and 0 bases at J, leaving 8 bases unmatched. The germline CDR1 and CDR2 sequences are MNHEY and SMNVEV (reference sequence).

This clonotype has ten or more counts. The chain combines TRBV9 with TRBJ2-1; no clear D gene. Germline CDR1 is SGDLS and CDR2 is YYNGEE. CDR3 size: 13 residues. The ends were cut back, 0 bases at V and 3 bases at J, with 4 bases in the middle. The CDR3 reads CASSVGVYNEQFF. CDR3 sequence (DNA): TGTGCCAGCAGCGTAGGCGTCTACAATGAGCAGTTCTTC. The variable domain in full, completed from reference TRBV9 and TRBJ2-1, reads DSGVTQTPKHLITATGQRVTLRCSPRSGDLSVYWYQQSLDQGLQFLIQYYNGEERAKGNILERFSAQQFPDLHSELNLSSLELGDSALYFCASSVGVYNEQFFGPGTRLTVL.

This clonotype showed up many times. V is TRBV20-1 and J is TRBJ2-1; 12 bases are a match to TRBD2. Trimming at V came to 2 bases and at J to 6 bases, leaving 2 bases not matched to a gene. The CDR3 extends over 14 amino acids. The germline gives CDR1 DFQATT, CDR2 SNEGSKA (reference sequence). This CDR3 reads CSARLAGGGNEQFF. CDR3 bases: TGCAGTGCTAGACTAGCGGGGGGGGGCAATGAGCAGTTCTTC.

The rearrangement uses TRBV10-3 and TRBJ2-7, with 10 positions matching TRBD1. Germline CDR1 reads ENHRY; CDR2 reads SYGVKD. V lost 4 bases and J lost 3; bases outside the gene matches: 6. The CDR3 runs 15 residues. CDR3 in amino acids: CAISALGQGLYEQYF. Here the CDR3 DNA reads TGTGCCATCAGTGCGTTGGGACAGGGGCTCTACGAGCAGTACTTC.